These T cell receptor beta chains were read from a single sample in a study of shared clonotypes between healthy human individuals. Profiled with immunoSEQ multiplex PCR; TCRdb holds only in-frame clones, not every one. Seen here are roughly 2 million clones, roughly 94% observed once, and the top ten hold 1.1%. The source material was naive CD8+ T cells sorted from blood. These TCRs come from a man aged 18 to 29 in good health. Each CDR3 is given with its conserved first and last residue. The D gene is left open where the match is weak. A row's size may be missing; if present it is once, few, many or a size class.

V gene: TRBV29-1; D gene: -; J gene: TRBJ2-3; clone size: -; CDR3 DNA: TGCAGCGTTGATGCAGGGGATGGTGATACGCAGTATTTT; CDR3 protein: CSVDAGDGDTQYF
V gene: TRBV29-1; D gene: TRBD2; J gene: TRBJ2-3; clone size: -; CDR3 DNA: TGCAGCGTTGATCCCAGCGGGGTCCCCTCTAGCACAGATACGCAGTATTTT; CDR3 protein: CSVDPSGVPSSTDTQYF
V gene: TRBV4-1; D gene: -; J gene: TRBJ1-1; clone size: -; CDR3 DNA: TGCGCCAGCAGCCAAGTATCGGGAACCACTGAAGCTTTCTTT; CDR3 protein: CASSQVSGTTEAFF
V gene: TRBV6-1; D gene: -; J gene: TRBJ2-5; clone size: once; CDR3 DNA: TGTGCCAGCAGTCCCTTCCAAGAGACCCAGTACTTC; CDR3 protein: CASSPFQETQYF
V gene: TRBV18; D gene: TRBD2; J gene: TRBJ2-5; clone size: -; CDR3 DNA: TGTGCCAGCTCGCCGACTAGCAAGGAGACCCAGTACTTC; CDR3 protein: CASSPTSKETQYF
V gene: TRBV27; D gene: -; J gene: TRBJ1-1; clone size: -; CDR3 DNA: TGTGCCAGCAGTTTGGGACAGAACACTGAAGCTTTCTTT; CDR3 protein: CASSLGQNTEAFF
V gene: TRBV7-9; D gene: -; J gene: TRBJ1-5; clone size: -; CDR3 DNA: TGTGCCAGCAGCTTAGCAGAAGGACCCGAAAACAATCAGCCCCAGCATTTT; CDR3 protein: CASSLAEGPENNQPQHF
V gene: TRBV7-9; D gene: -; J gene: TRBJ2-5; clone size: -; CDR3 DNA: TGTGCCAGCAGCTTCACAGGGCAAGAGACCCAGTACTTC; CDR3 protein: CASSFTGQETQYF
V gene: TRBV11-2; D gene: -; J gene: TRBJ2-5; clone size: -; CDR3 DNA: TGTGCCAGCAGCCCCGGTCCATCAAAAACAGGGAGGGAAGAGACCCAGTACTTC; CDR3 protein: CASSPGPSKTGREETQYF
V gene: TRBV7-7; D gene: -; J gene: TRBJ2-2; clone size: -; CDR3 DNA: TGTGCTAGCAGCTATCTCACCGGGGAGCTGTTTTTT; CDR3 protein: CASSYLTGELFF
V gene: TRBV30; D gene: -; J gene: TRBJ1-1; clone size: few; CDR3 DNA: TGTGCCTGGGGAAAGGGCTGGGACACTGAAGCTTTCTTT; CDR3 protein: CAWGKGWDTEAFF
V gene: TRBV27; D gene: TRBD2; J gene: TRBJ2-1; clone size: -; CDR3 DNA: TGTGCCAGCAGTCCCGGACTAGTAGGGATCTCCTACAATGAGCAGTTCTTC; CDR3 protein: CASSPGLVGISYNEQFF
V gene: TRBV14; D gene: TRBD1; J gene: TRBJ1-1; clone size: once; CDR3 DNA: TGTGCCAGCAGCCTTTTGACAGGGGGCACTGAAGCTTTCTTT; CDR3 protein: CASSLLTGGTEAFF
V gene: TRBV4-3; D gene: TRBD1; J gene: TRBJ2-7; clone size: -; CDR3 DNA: TGCGCCAGCAGCTTGTCCACAGGGGGCGACGAGCAGTACTTC; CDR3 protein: CASSLSTGGDEQYF
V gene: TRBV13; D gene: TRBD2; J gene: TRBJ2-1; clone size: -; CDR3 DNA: TGTGCCAGCAGCTCGACTAGCGGGGAGCACAATGAGCAGTTCTTC; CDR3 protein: CASSSTSGEHNEQFF
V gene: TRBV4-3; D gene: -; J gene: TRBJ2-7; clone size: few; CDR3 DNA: TGCGCCAGCAGCCCGGGGGTCGCCTCCTACGAGCAGTACTTC; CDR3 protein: CASSPGVASYEQYF
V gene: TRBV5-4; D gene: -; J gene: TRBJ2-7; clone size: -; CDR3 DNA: TGTGCCAGCAGCTCGACAGTGGGACACTACGAGCAGTACTTC; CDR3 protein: CASSSTVGHYEQYF
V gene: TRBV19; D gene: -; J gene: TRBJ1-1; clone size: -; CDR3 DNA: TGTGCCAGTAGTGACATAGGAACGAACACTGAAGCTTTCTTT; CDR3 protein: CASSDIGTNTEAFF
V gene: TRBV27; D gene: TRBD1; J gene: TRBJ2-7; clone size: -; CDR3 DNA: TGTGCCAGCAGACCATCGCCGGGGACAGGGTGGTTTTACGAGCAGTACTTC; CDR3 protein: CASRPSPGTGWFYEQYF
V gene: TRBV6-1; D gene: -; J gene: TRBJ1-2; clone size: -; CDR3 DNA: TGTGCCAGCAGTGAAGAAGACAGAGTAACTAACTATGGCTACACCTTC; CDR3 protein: CASSEEDRVTNYGYTF
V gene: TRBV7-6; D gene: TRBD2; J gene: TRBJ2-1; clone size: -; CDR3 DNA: TGTGCCAGCAGCTTAGTTAGCGGGGGGAGGAATGAGCAGTTCTTC; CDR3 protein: CASSLVSGGRNEQFF
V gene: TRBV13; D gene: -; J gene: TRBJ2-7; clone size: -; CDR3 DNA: TGTGCCAGCCGGCCGGGGGCGACCTACGAGCAGTACTTC; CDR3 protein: CASRPGATYEQYF
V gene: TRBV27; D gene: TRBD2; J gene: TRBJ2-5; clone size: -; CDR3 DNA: TGTGCCAGCAGTCCGGCGGGAGGACTACCTCCTCAAGAGACCCAGTACTTC; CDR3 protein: CASSPAGGLPPQETQYF
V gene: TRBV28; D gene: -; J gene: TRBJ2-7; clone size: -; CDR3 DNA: TGTGCCAGCAGTTTCCAGGGGAGCGGGTACGAGCAGTACTTC; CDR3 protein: CASSFQGSGYEQYF
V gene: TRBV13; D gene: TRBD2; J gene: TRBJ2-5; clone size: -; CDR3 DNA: TGTGCCAGCAGCCAGGGCGGGGGGGCGTACCAAGAGACCCAGTACTTC; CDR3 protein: CASSQGGGAYQETQYF
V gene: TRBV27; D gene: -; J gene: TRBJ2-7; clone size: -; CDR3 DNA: TGTGCCAGCAGTTTGCTCCCGAGGGACTTGAGGGGCGAGCAGTACTTC; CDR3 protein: CASSLLPRDLRGEQYF
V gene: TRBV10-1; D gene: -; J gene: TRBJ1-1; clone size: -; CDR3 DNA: TGCGCCAGCAGTGAGACGGCAGGCATGAACACTGAAGCTTTCTTT; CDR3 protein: CASSETAGMNTEAFF
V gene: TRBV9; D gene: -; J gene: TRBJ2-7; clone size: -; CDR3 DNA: TGTGCCAGCAGCGTAGGGCACGATTACGAGCAGTACTTC; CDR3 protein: CASSVGHDYEQYF
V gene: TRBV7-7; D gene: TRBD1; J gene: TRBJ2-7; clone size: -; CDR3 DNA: TGTGCTAGCAGCACGGGACAGGGCTACGAGCAGTACTTC; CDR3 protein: CASSTGQGYEQYF
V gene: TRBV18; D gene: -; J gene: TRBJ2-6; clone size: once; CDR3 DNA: TGTGCCAGCTCACCACTTGTTTCCGAAAGATCTGGGGCCAACGTCCTGACTTTC; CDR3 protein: CASSPLVSERSGANVLTF
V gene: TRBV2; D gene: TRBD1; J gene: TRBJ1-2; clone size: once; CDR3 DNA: TGTGCCAGCAGTGGGACAGGGGGCGACACCTTC; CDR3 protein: CASSGTGGDTF
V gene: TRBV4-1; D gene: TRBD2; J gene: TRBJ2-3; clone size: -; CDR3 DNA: TGCGCCAGCAGCCAAGAGGGGCGGGGGGGCCACGATACGCAGTATTTT; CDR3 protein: CASSQEGRGGHDTQYF
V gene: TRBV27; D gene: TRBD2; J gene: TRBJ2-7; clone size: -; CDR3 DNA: TGTGCCAGCAGGGGACTACACTACGAGCAGTACTTC; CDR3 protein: CASRGLHYEQYF